This TCR beta chain was sequenced in a study of vaccination effects on CD4 cells after COVID-19. Across the whole study: Participants got two doses of BNT162b2 or mRNA-1273 vaccine.

Here immunoSEQ multiplex PCR was the method, and the copy in TCRdb shows in-frame clones only, minus some. This sample yields about 71,000 clones, of which approximately 80% are seen a single time; 9% to 15% belongs to the top ten. Antigen-specific CD4+ T cells were expanded with viral peptide pools in the ViraFEST assay before sequencing. Investigators separated out CD4+ T cells once more than nine days of culture had passed. Vaccine recipients lacked prior SARS-CoV-2 infection and had negative nucleocapsid antibodies. With regard to this clone: Its antigen remains unidentified.

The CDR3 is 13 residues long. V lost 3 bases and J 3 bases, leaving 9 bases between the germline ends. Per the germline V gene, CDR1 is SGHNT and CDR2 is YYREEE (reference sequence). The TCR comes from a human donor who received a COVID-19 vaccine. The specimen was CD4+ T cells from PBMCs cultured with SARS-CoV-2 spike peptides, collected before COVID-19 vaccination. The chain is built from TRBV5-4 and TRBJ2-5, with D possibly matching TRBD2 (6 bases). Written as DNA, the CDR3 is TGTGCCAGCAGCTCCATAGCGGAAGAGACCCAGTACTTC. It is translated as CASSSIAEETQYF.